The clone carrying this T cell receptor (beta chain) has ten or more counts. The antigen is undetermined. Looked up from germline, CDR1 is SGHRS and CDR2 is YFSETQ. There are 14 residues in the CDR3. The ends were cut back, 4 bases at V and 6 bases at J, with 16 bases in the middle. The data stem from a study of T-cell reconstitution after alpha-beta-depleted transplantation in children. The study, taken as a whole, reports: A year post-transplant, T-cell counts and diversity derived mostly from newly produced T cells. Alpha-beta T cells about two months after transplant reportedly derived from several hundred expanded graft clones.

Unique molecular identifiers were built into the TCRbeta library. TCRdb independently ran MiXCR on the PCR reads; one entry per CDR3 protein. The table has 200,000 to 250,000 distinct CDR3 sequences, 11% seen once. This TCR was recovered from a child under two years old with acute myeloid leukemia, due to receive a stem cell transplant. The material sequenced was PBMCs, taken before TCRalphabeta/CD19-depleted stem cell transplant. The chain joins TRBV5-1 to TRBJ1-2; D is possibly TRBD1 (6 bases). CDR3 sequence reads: CASSPGGQGNGYTF. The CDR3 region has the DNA TGCGCCAGCAGCCCGGGGGGCCAGGGAAATGGCTACACCTTC.